The entry that follows covers one T cell receptor (beta chain) sequence. Its antigen remains unidentified. The Oncomine TCR Beta short-read assay was applied to DNA of cultured CD4+ T cells. DNA came from CD4+ T cells after culture. TCRdb re-derived calls from the PCR reads in MiXCR, one entry per CDR3 protein. The table lists 15,000 to 20,000 distinct CDR3 sequences, approximately 42% of them singletons. Treatment in this sample: roughly 11-day PBMC culture with coronavirus spike peptide pools or control peptides (ViraFEST assay). Prior SARS-CoV-2 infection was excluded in healthy vaccine recipients by negative nucleocapsid antibodies before and after vaccination. This entry is derived from a study of vaccination and CD4 T cells after COVID-19. Study-wide context: Convalescents were six males and four females, two of them Hispanic. Study results and limitations: For SARS-CoV-2-reactive clonotypes, the median went from about 22 to 38, a nonsignificant increase.

Germline CDR1 reads SGHDT; CDR2 reads YYEEEE. This CDR3 contains 14 residues. J gave up 1 base and V 5 bases, and 3 bases lay outside the gene matches. This sample comprised CD4+ T cells from blood, cultured in vitro, obtained before SARS-CoV-2 vaccination. This chain links TRBV5-6 with TRBJ2-5, with 9 positions matching TRBD1. The sequence was obtained from a human donor who received a COVID-19 vaccine. As DNA, the CDR3 is TGTGCCAGCAGGTTGACAGGGGGCCAAGAGACCCAGTACTTC. Translation: CASRLTGGQETQYF.